This TCR beta chain comes out of a study of cytomegalovirus exposure and HLA in healthy donors (dated by TCRdb to 2016 to 2017). Regarding the complete study: According to an earlier analysis of a few hundred of the donors, about 179 million T cells yielded roughly 110 million unique TCR beta sequences and about 300 Gb of sequence data. Roughly 300 gigabases of sequencing data and 78 million or so unique TCR sequences were included in an early release covering 550 to 800 HLA-typed donors. A later analysis re-examined previously published TCR beta repertoires from 610 or so donors and added high-resolution HLA genotyping to investigate patterns of TCR occurrence. Roughly 5 DR-DQ haplotypes were treated as single units for association and clustering because of strong linkage in the cohort. Among several hundred genotyped donors of the cohort, an average of approximately 220,000 unique TCR beta nucleotide sequences was sequenced per donor, of which 15% to 20% were non-productive. In an earlier analysis of a few hundred of the donors, high-throughput TCR beta sequencing was used to judge whether each TCR beta V gene segment behaved as functional or pseudogenic. Class I and class II HLA loci were covered by the typing at four-digit resolution. The number of donors typed differed by locus, with about 629-640 for A, B, C, DRB1 and DQB1, roughly 550 for DQA1, over 600 for DPA1, and some 470 for DPB1. Donor age, sex, ethnicity and CMV serostatus were compiled alongside the repertoire data. Besides the first cohort of under 700 subjects, a separate validation cohort made up of 120 or so different subjects was used. Every repertoire in the discovery cohort had been generated on one and the same sequencing platform. The study combined high-throughput TCR immunosequencing, statistical association of individual TCRs with disease status, and machine learning to predict cytomegalovirus infection status. Genome-wide SNP genotypes for about 60% of the roughly 700 donors were used in a later genetic analysis, which treated that subset as a discovery cohort. The genetic ancestry cluster associated with self-reported Caucasian donors included 65% to 90% of the 398 genotyped donors. In the later analysis, no new phenotypic data were used to find candidate immune exposures; instead, reliance was placed on TCR beta sequences and their occurrence across donors. Using immunosequencing, the study profiled T cell repertoires from 640 or so subjects and related those repertoires to cytomegalovirus serostatus. The study aimed to test whether signatures of past pathogen exposure could be identified by cataloging public T cell receptors.

Findings and caveats that apply to the study as a whole: According to a later analysis, parvovirus B19, influenza, CMV and Epstein-Barr virus appeared linked to several top co-occurrence clusters. The authors suggested that the approach could potentially be generalized to other disease states and immunological phenotypes. A cluster of highly shared sequence variants was judged likely to represent a technical artifact of the sequencing pipeline. An earlier analysis of approximately 500 of the donors showed that most TCR beta V segments appeared in productive rearrangements either about 90% or about 30% of the time, which broadly matched IMGT annotations. Because HLA typing was unavailable for some donors at each locus, only the typed subset was used in association tests. The classifier was reported to diagnose cytomegalovirus status with high specificity and sensitivity in both the original and validation cohorts. In a later analysis, TCR association rates were found to vary across HLA loci, with the most associated TCRs seen for DRB1 alleles and the fewest for HLA-C alleles. In this cohort, only TCR beta chains were sequenced, and detectable features were limited by the absence of alpha or paired-chain data. In a later genetic analysis, a missense DCLRE1C variant was associated with V-gene and J-gene trimming of TCR beta chains, and the association was replicated in an independent cohort. According to a later genetic analysis, donors in an Asian-associated ancestry cluster had fewer N-insertions in productive TCRs than the approximately 670-donor mean. Strong co-occurrence of HLA alleles, especially DR and DQ, made assigning TCR associations to individual alleles difficult. At a false discovery rate of 0.05, a later analysis linked around 15,000 TCR beta sequences to specific HLA alleles. Three of the identified cytomegalovirus-associated TCR beta chains were confirmed in vitro to be specific for cytomegalovirus antigens. Immune exposure information for the cohort was limited to CMV serostatus. Correlated functional status among segregating V segments might be attributable to linkage disequilibrium, but an unknown experimental factor could not be ruled out. Most TCR sequences were seen in very few donors, while some public TCRs were found in many individuals. The study listed approximately 150 TCR beta chains as associated with cytomegalovirus. Compared with equally common non-associated chains, HLA-associated TCR beta chains in a later analysis were more clonally expanded and had lower generation probabilities. The earlier analysis of 587 of the donors excluded roughly 17 rarely observed V segments, including chromosome 9 orphons, because counts were too low. Presence/absence analyses assumed roughly uniform sequencing depth across donors, an assumption that may not hold. Some IMGT-functional V segments, including TRBV6-2 and TRBV6-3, could not be told apart with the 87-base-pair reads, so those segments were excluded. In a later analysis, most CMV-associated TCR beta chains were found to appear HLA-restricted, with HLA associations seemingly driven largely by CMV exposure. A further reported finding was that TCR beta sequences accurately predicted the HLA-A and HLA-B alleles for most subjects in the first cohort.

There are 14 amino acids in the CDR3, from cysteine to phenylalanine inclusive. Only CDR3 DNA is held: 42 bases, read in frame from base 1. According to the germline V gene (reference sequence), CDR1 reads MNHEY and CDR2 reads SMNVEV. In total, approximately 700 healthy bone marrow donors made up the cohort. Cohort members were all nominally healthy when sampled, although unrecorded immune exposures were likely present. The donor tested CMV seronegative and was one of the 352 seronegative cohort members. Every donor gave a peripheral blood sample, and the peripheral blood mononuclear cells from that sample were used for TCR beta sequencing. The Qiagen DNeasy Blood Extraction Kit was used to extract genomic DNA from the blood cell samples. Concerning this clone: It has no known antigen specificity. An end of the junction differs from the germline gene, which may be a read error.

The library was built by means of the immunoSEQ multiplex PCR assay. For the multiplex PCR, a mixture combining 60 forward primers for TCR Vbeta segments and 13 reverse primers for TCR Jbeta segments was used. The CDR3 region of rearranged TCR beta genes was amplified from genomic DNA by a multiplex PCR assay. Amplified TCR beta libraries were sequenced as 87-base-pair reads on the Illumina HiSeq System. Processing in the source paper ran as follows. A later analysis tallied 75 million to 95 million unique TCR beta chains across the 700 or so repertoires, and about 12 million of those chains were shared by two or more donors. A nearest-neighbor algorithm error-corrected the raw reads and collapsed the reads into unique sequences, merging closely related sequences to remove PCR and sequencing errors. V, D and J gene segments were assigned by aligning CDR3 sequences to IMGT reference sequences. For a sequence to be retained, at least a six-nucleotide match to both a V gene segment and a J gene segment was required. Rearrangements were called productive when the CDR3 lacked stop codons and stayed in frame with V and J; all others were non-productive. Following IMGT convention, CDR3 was defined as the stretch from the second conserved V-encoded cysteine to the conserved J-encoded phenylalanine. The earlier analysis of some 540 of the donors excluded any sequence lacking an unambiguous match to a single V gene segment. An earlier analysis of about 600 of the donors called V segments functional above 56.7% productive rearrangements and segregating when the between-donor standard deviation exceeded 5%. A statistical classification framework was developed to diagnose cytomegalovirus status using the catalog of TCR beta chain sequences. V and J gene assignment, in a later analysis, came from comparing TCR nucleotide sequences with IMGT/GENE-DB human TR gene sequences. A later analysis assigned CDR3 sequences and most-parsimonious VDJ recombination scenarios with the TCRdist pipeline. In a later analysis, each TCR beta chain was defined by its CDR3 amino acid sequence together with its V-gene family, and reads without a unique V-gene family were excluded. In a later analysis, fewer than 600 highly shared, low-generation-probability nucleotide sequences were removed to address suspected cross-contamination and a sequencing artifact. In a later analysis, a clonal expansion index for each public chain was calculated from normalized within-repertoire ranks of inferred template counts. In a later analysis, generation probabilities were computed using a VDJ recombination model fitted to out-of-frame rearrangements, and the results were checked against IGoR. Hypergeometric tests were used in a later analysis to score TCR-TCR, TCR-HLA and TCR-CMV co-occurrence, with a repertoire-size bias correction applied to the TCR pairs. To estimate false discovery rates, a later analysis permuted the HLA or CMV assignments 20 times. In a later analysis, co-occurring TCRs were grouped using DBSCAN, and TCRdist sequence similarity was added for clustering within HLA-allele-positive subsets. For co-occurrence clustering, repertoires with fewer than 30,000 or more than 120,000 public chains were excluded, along with about five repertoires with anomalous nucleotide sharing. TCRdb carries this immuneACCESS record with in-frame sequences only. Its versions omit some clonotypes, under half of them owing to an unresolved V gene in the studies checked, with the rest unexplained. V, J and clone size are taken as reported in that table, and D and trimming were inferred from the DNA itself. The sample has roughly 52,000 clones on record, around three quarters of them singletons. The ten largest clones represent less than 1.5% of the sample.

The sample was PBMCs. This sequence uses TRBV27 and TRBJ2-7; a stretch of 8 junction bases matches TRBD1. This sequence originates from a female donor in good health and CMV-seronegative. The DNA sequence reads TGTGCCAGCACTTTAGGGCAGGGGGCGCGCGAGCAGTACTTC. It encodes CASTLGQGAREQYF.